The clone carrying this TCR beta chain was counted once. The CDR3 has 15 residues. The V segment lost 6 bases and the J segment 8 bases; nucleotides outside the gene matches: 4. Germline loops: CDR1 LGHNT, CDR2 FRNRAP. This sample was taken from a study of cytomegalovirus exposure and HLA in healthy donors. This PCR relied on a set of 60 Vbeta primers and 13 Jbeta primers. Some clones are missing from TCRdb's copy, which holds only in-frame ones; the method was immunoSEQ multiplex PCR. The sample lists 20,000 to 25,000 clones, 60% to 80% occurring once. The receptor was isolated from a man aged 55 to 69 in good health and CMV-seronegative. The sequenced sample consisted of PBMCs. The chain uses TRBV12-5 and TRBJ2-1; TRBD2 matches at 16 bases. CDR3 bases: TGTGCTAGTGGCGCCGGGACTAGCGGGGGGGATGAGCAGTTCTTC. Residues: CASGAGTSGGDEQFF.